This T cell receptor beta chain was sequenced for a study of blood T cell repertoires in COVID-19. The germline CDR1 and CDR2 sequences are SGDLS and YYNGEE. Trimming cost V 5 bases and J 1 base, with 8 bases left between them. The CDR3 loop spans 13 amino acids. Original analysis: Amplification from reference gene primers served as the basis for estimated nucleated cell counts. Some clones are missing from TCRdb's copy, which holds only in-frame ones; the method was immunoSEQ multiplex PCR. V and J calls and clone size are copied from that table; D and trimming were computed from the DNA. This table has approximately 110,000 clones, over 70% appearing once.

The sequence came from a woman in her 70s with acute or convalescent COVID-19. Input material: peripheral blood. The chain links TRBV9 to TRBJ2-3; TRBD2 is a possible D gene (6 bases). CDR3 nucleotides: TGTGCCAGCAGAGCTAGCGGCACAGATACGCAGTATTTT. Its protein product is CASRASGTDTQYF.